This T cell receptor (beta chain) was found in a study of beta chain features in type 1 diabetes. Study-level background: Healthy donors and patients showed comparable age, gender and cell yields.

A note on this clone: No antigen is known for it.

General study results and limits: VDJ junctions from type 1 diabetes patients carried fewer insertions and larger deletions.

Since all of the isolated RNA was reverse transcribed, expressed TCRB transcripts were what got sequenced. Clones were read by immunoSEQ multiplex PCR, and TCRdb kept only the in-frame ones, dropping some. The table includes 300,000 to 350,000 clones, less than 15% detected once. This TCR derives from a man aged 25 to 40 in good health. Material for sequencing was central memory CD4+ T cells from blood.

The CDR3 spells CASSPRASYGYTF. The CDR3, as DNA: TGTGCCAGCAGCCCCCGGGCCTCCTATGGCTACACCTTC. This chain uses TRBV14 with TRBJ1-2; D unclear. Germline CDR1 reads SGHDN; CDR2 reads FVKESK. The CDR3 has 13 amino acids. V lost 4 bases, J lost 4 bases, and 10 bases lay in between.